A single TCR beta chain is shown here with its context. The antigen remains undetermined. The sample originates from a study of T cells expressing NK-cell markers. Study-wide points: The dominant NKG2C+ clonotypes represented about 1.0-8% of CD8+ T cells in five or six donors.

Template switching by 5'RACE with UMIs generated the TCR beta cDNA. With the 5' RACE reads reprocessed, TCRdb shows one record per CDR3 protein and no DNA. Recorded for this sample: 250,000 to 300,000 distinct CDR3 sequences. This TCR was recovered from a man between 18 and 29 years old in good health. Sequencing was performed on blood T cells: a sorted CD56 or NKG2C T cell subset, CD4+ or CD8+ T cells, or bulk PBMC T cells (not recorded which).

The CDR3 loop is CAISEETVSNQPQHF. The chain employs TRBV10-3 and TRBJ1-5; TCRdb's D call, TRBD1, is unchecked because there is no DNA. The CDR3 runs 15 residues. Germline lookup yields CDR1 ENHRY and CDR2 SYGVKD.